This T cell receptor (beta chain) is from a study of blood T cell repertoires in COVID-19. Study at large: The origin of the acute and convalescent COVID-19 samples was the United States, Italy and Spain. Sources were T cells, B-cell-depleted T cells, or PBMCs; the material itself was cDNA or gDNA.

The authors' processing: Scientists estimated how many nucleated cells there were by amplifying reference gene primers. Assay used: immunoSEQ multiplex PCR; TCRdb lists only in-frame clones, some missing. From that table come the V and J calls and clone size; the DNA was used to work out D and trimming. The data show approximately 130,000 clones, 60% to 85% seen once. The CDR3 has 14 amino acids. Germline loops: CDR1 MNHEY, CDR2 SVGAGI. Deletions cut 0 bases from V and 4 bases from J, with 9 bases between. The sequenced sample consisted of peripheral blood. The TCR comes from an older man with acute or convalescent COVID-19. The chain carries TRBV6-5 and TRBJ1-1; tentative D call: TRBD1 (5 bases). CDR3 coding DNA: TGTGCCAGCAGTTACTCGACCAGGGCCACTGAAGCTTTCTTT. Protein product: CASSYSTRATEAFF.